These 24 T cell receptor beta chains were sequenced from one sample in a study of blood T cell repertoires in COVID-19. Produced via immunoSEQ multiplex PCR; TCRdb's table is partial and in-frame only. The data hold some 110,000 clones, with more than 75% observed a single time. Sequences were obtained from peripheral blood. The origin of the receptors is a man between 70 and 80 years old with acute or convalescent COVID-19.

Concerning this clone itself: This same CDR3 is encoded by further DNA sequences in the sample. The V and J genes are TRBV5-1 and TRBJ2-2; tentatively, D is TRBD2 (5 bases). The CDR3 sequence is 16 residues long. Germline-derived CDR1 and CDR2 are SGHRS and YFSETQ. Between the trimmed V and J ends, which lost 3 bases and 1 base, there was a span of 13 bases. The CDR3 region has the DNA TGCGCCAGCAGCTATTACAGCGGAATGAACACCGGGGAGCTGTTTTTT. Translated, it gives CASSYYSGMNTGELFF.

The CDR3 sequence is CASSPSEMQPQHF. In DNA, the CDR3 is TGTGCCAGCTCACCTAGCGAAATGCAGCCCCAGCATTTT. The rearrangement links TRBV18 to TRBJ1-5; no reliable D call. Germline loops: CDR1 KGHSH, CDR2 LQKENI. This CDR3 region has 13 residues. V lost 3 bases and J 7 bases, leaving 10 bases between the germline ends.

This clone appeared once. The chain carries TRBV5-4 and TRBJ2-7; 7 nucleotides line up with TRBD1. V was pared by 5 bases and J by 4 bases, with 6 bases of the junction left unmatched. Germline values: CDR1 SGHNT, CDR2 YYREEE (reference sequence). The CDR3 is 13 amino acids. CDR3 residues: CASRTGDGYEQYF. CDR3 bases: TGTGCCAGCAGAACAGGGGATGGTTACGAGCAGTACTTC.

Here the CDR3 DNA reads TGTGCCAGTAGGATGGGGACAGGGAACACTGAAGCTTTCTTT. As protein: CASRMGTGNTEAFF. This chain uses TRBV19 with TRBJ1-1; 8 nucleotides align to TRBD1. CDR1 and CDR2 from the germline V gene are LNHDA and SQIVND (reference sequence). This CDR3 is 14 amino acids long. The V segment lost 6 bases and the J segment 1 base; nucleotides outside the gene matches: 4.

The chain links TRBV5-1 to TRBJ2-2; 8 positions agree with TRBD1. The ends lost 0 bases at V and 4 bases at J; junction bases unmatched: 2. This CDR3 has 15 amino acids. Per germline, CDR1 SGHRS and CDR2 YFSETQ. Here the CDR3 DNA reads TGCGCCAGCAGCTTGGCACAGGGGGGCACCGGGGAGCTGTTTTTT. Its protein product is CASSLAQGGTGELFF.

This chain uses TRBV5-1 with TRBJ2-5, with D perhaps TRBD2 (5 bases). Germline lookup yields CDR1 SGHRS and CDR2 YFSETQ. Trimming left V 0 bases short and J 5 bases short, with 8 bases between. The CDR3 spans 13 residues. The CDR3 coding sequence is TGCGCCAGCAGCTTGGATGTAGCGGAGACCCAGTACTTC. Translating gives CASSLDVAETQYF.

This clone was counted only a few times. The chain has TRBV6-5 and TRBJ1-1; possibly TRBD1 for D (5 bases). The length of the CDR3 is 15 residues. Trimming took off 6 bases at V and 3 bases at J, with 17 bases between the two ends. Germline values: CDR1 MNHEY, CDR2 SVGAGI. The CDR3 sequence is CASSSPAGYDTEAFF. DNA of the CDR3: TGTGCCAGCAGCTCCCCGGCAGGGTATGACACTGAAGCTTTCTTT.

The chain couples TRBV2 to TRBJ2-7, with D perhaps matching TRBD1 (6 bases). Germline CDR1 is SNHLY and CDR2 is FYNNEI. The ends were cut back, 5 bases at V and 4 bases at J, with 9 bases in the middle. CDR3 length: 12 residues. The CDR3 DNA reads as TGTGCCAGCAGTAGTGGACAGTACGAGCAGTACTTC. It encodes CASSSGQYEQYF.

This rearrangement joins TRBV29-1 to TRBJ1-6; the match to TRBD1 covers 7 bases. Unmatched junction bases numbered 6, after V lost 5 bases and J lost 5 bases. Germline CDR1 and CDR2: SQVTM and ANQGSEA. The CDR3 is 14 residues long. The CDR3 here is CSVTEGQHNSPLHF. The CDR3 nucleotides read TGCAGCGTTACGGAGGGACAGCATAATTCACCCCTCCACTTT.

This chain joins TRBV28 and TRBJ2-7; a weak D match, TRBD2 (6 bases). Germline V gives CDR1 MDHEN, CDR2 SYDVKM. The CDR3 covers 12 residues. Trimming stripped 7 bases from V and 3 bases from J, with 10 bases between. The CDR3 DNA reads as TGTGCCAGCACCGGGGACTTCTACGAGCAGTACTTC. It is translated as CASTGDFYEQYF.

The gene calls are TRBV30 and TRBJ2-5, with 10 bases matching TRBD2. Germline CDR1 GTSNPN, CDR2 SVGIG (reference sequence). With 2 bases clipped from V and 4 bases from J, the junction kept 10 bases outside the gene matches. This CDR3 is built from 16 residues. CDR3 amino acids: CAWSPSGRARGETQYF. The CDR3 nucleotides read TGTGCCTGGAGTCCCAGCGGGAGGGCCCGGGGAGAGACCCAGTACTTC. The full variable domain, its missing parts supplied by reference TRBV30 and TRBJ2-5, is SQTIHQWPATLVQPVGSPLSLECTVEGTSNPNLYWYRQAAGRGLQLLFYSVGIGQISSEVPQNLSASRPQDRQFILSSKKLLLSDSGFYLCAWSPSGRARGETQYFGPGTRLLVL.

This clone was seen a handful of times. The chain links TRBV20-1 to TRBJ2-5; no definite D call. The CDR3 covers 10 residues. Germline CDR1 DFQATT, CDR2 SNEGSKA (reference sequence). Trimming shortened V by 7 bases and J by 1 base, and 4 bases separated the two germline ends. The CDR3 is CSVVQETQYF. Written as DNA, the CDR3 is TGCAGTGTAGTCCAAGAGACCCAGTACTTC.

This clone occurred once. This rearrangement joins TRBV6-5 to TRBJ2-4; D might be TRBD2 (5 bases). The germline CDR1 and CDR2 sequences are MNHEY and SVGAGI. The CDR3 has 14 amino acids. V lost 5 bases and J lost 0, with 8 bases in between. CDR3 in DNA: TGTGCCAGCAGTAGCGGAGTAGCCAAAAACATTCAGTACTTC. Amino acid sequence: CASSSGVAKNIQYF.

This clone appeared a single time. The genes are TRBV5-4 and TRBJ2-1; TRBD1 might be the D (6 bases). The CDR3 is 13 residues long. Trimming removed 0 bases at V and 9 bases at J, with 10 bases between. Germline V gives CDR1 SGHNT, CDR2 YYREEE (reference sequence). Here the CDR3 reads CASSLGQVVEQFF. The CDR3 DNA is TGTGCCAGCAGCTTGGGACAGGTTGTTGAGCAGTTCTTC.

The chain joins TRBV2 to TRBJ1-6; D is uncertain. The CDR3 runs to 14 residues. V shed 5 bases and J shed 7 bases, with 12 bases lying between them. Germline CDR1 SNHLY, CDR2 FYNNEI. The chain's CDR3 is CASSPQWVNSPLHF. CDR3 DNA: TGTGCCAGCAGTCCACAGTGGGTGAATTCACCCCTCCACTTT. Full variable domain (outside the CDR3, taken from reference TRBV2 and TRBJ1-6): EPEVTQTPSHQVTQMGQEVILRCVPISNHLYFYWYRQILGQKVEFLVSFYNNEISEKSEIFDDQFSVERPDGSNFTLKIRSTKLEDSAMYFCASSPQWVNSPLHFGNGTRLTVT.

This clone came up once. This chain joins TRBV4-1 and TRBJ2-7, with D perhaps TRBD2 (6 bases). The V and J ends lost 3 bases and 4 bases respectively, with 10 bases between them. CDR1 and CDR2 from the germline V gene are MGHRA and YSYEKL. The CDR3 has 13 amino acids. This chain's CDR3 is CASSQETSYEQYF. The CDR3 region has the DNA TGCGCCAGCAGCCAGGAGACTAGTTACGAGCAGTACTTC.

The chain has TRBV5-4 and TRBJ1-2, with D perhaps TRBD1 (6 bases). V was trimmed by 2 bases and J by 0 bases, leaving 11 bases between them. Looked up from germline, CDR1 is SGHNT and CDR2 is YYREEE (reference sequence). This CDR3 is built from 15 residues. The CDR3 sequence: CASSLGAGANYGYTF. CDR3 nucleotides: TGTGCCAGCAGCTTAGGCGCAGGGGCTAACTATGGCTACACCTTC.

The chain is built from TRBV6-5 and TRBJ1-1, with unresolved D. The length of the CDR3 is 11 residues. Germline-derived CDR1 and CDR2 are MNHEY and SVGAGI. Between the trimmed V and J ends, which lost 7 bases and 3 bases, there was a span of 6 bases. This CDR3 reads CASTGYTEAFF. Here the CDR3 DNA reads TGTGCCAGCACGGGGTACACTGAAGCTTTCTTT.

The V call is TRBV19, the J call TRBJ2-3, with 7 bases that match TRBD2. The CDR3 has 15 amino acids. The V segment lost 6 bases and the J segment 2 bases; nucleotides outside the gene matches: 8. CDR1 LNHDA and CDR2 SQIVND come from the germline V gene (reference sequence). The DNA for the CDR3 is TGTGCCAGTAGCCCGATCGGGAGGAACACAGATACGCAGTATTTT. Translated, it gives CASSPIGRNTDTQYF.

The genes are TRBV12-3 or TRBV12-4 and TRBJ1-4; D gene ambiguous. Trimming removed 2 bases at V and 8 bases at J, with 9 bases between. The length of the CDR3 is 13 residues. The CDR3 DNA follows: TGTGCCAGCAGTTTACGCTCGGGGGAAAAACTGTTTTTT. Amino acids: CASSLRSGEKLFF.

V gene TRBV29-1 combines with J gene TRBJ2-2; a weak D match, TRBD1 (6 bases). Trimming took off 7 bases at V and 2 bases at J, with 14 bases between the two ends. This CDR3 has 14 residues. From germline, CDR1 is SQVTM and CDR2 ANQGSEA. In DNA form, the CDR3 reads TGCAGCGGGTCAGGGGCCCTCAACACCGGGGAGCTGTTTTTT. It encodes CSGSGALNTGELFF.

The table lists this clone with a few counts. V and J are TRBV7-8 and TRBJ1-2; 8 bases agree with TRBD1. Germline CDR1 and CDR2: SGHVS and FQNEAQ. The CDR3 extends over 17 amino acids. The junction had 12 bases not matched to a gene; V was cut back by 2 bases and J by 4 bases. CDR3 residues: CASSLRTGTQGLYGYTF. CDR3 nucleotides: TGTGCCAGCAGCTTAAGGACAGGGACGCAGGGACTCTATGGCTACACCTTC.

The V and J genes are TRBV6-1 and TRBJ2-5, with TRBD2 identical over 14 bases. Germline values: CDR1 MNHNS, CDR2 SASEGT. Trimming cost V 3 bases and J 7 bases; bases outside gene matches: 13. The CDR3 is made up of 18 amino acids. Here the CDR3 reads CASSDLGLAGAKGGTQYF. In DNA form, the CDR3 reads TGTGCCAGCAGTGATTTGGGACTAGCGGGAGCGAAAGGGGGGACCCAGTACTTC.

The chain links TRBV28 to TRBJ2-2; D remains unclear. The germline gives CDR1 MDHEN, CDR2 SYDVKM. V lost 7 bases and J 6 bases, leaving 9 bases between the germline ends. This CDR3 is built from 12 residues. The DNA of the CDR3 is TGTGCCAGCATGGCGGTAGCCGGGGAGCTGTTTTTT. It translates to CASMAVAGELFF. Full variable domain (missing parts from reference TRBV28 and TRBJ2-2): DVKVTQSSRYLVKRTGEKVFLECVQDMDHENMFWYRQDPGLGLRLIYFSYDVKMKEKGDIPEGYSVSREKKERFSLILESASTNQTSMYLCASMAVAGELFFGEGSRLTVL.